The 29 T cell receptor beta chains reported below all come from one sample, sequenced in a study of CD8 T cells in ankylosing spondylitis (dated by TCRdb to about 2017). Preparation of the library involved 5' RACE. The sequencing machine was an Illumina HiSeq 2500. TCRdb's own reprocessing of the public reads used fastp at Q25 and MiXCR and kept productive beta chains. Each CDR3 protein appears once, grouped with its most common genes and DNA. This sample holds 30,000 or so distinct CDR3 sequences; roughly 5% were observed only once. The biggest ten clones account for approximately 1.8% of the sample. Sequenced input: blood, either unsorted or a sorted T cell fraction (not recorded which). Receptors were obtained from a female donor with ankylosing spondylitis or in good health (not recorded which).

This clonotype was counted between two and nine times. The chain's CDR3 is CASSDVTDTQYF. In nucleotides, the CDR3 is TGTGCCAGCAGCGACGTCACAGATACGCAGTATTTT. J is TRBJ2-3 and V is TRBV9; D not resolved. Germline CDR1 reads SGDLS; CDR2 reads YYNGEE. The CDR3 contains 12 residues. The germline V and J ends were trimmed by 3 bases and 2 bases, with 4 bases remaining between them.

This clonotype was seen repeatedly, ten times or more. This chain uses TRBV9 with TRBJ2-7, with D possibly being TRBD2 (6 bases). The CDR3 sequence is 15 residues long. CDR1 and CDR2 from the germline V gene are SGDLS and YYNGEE. Trimming stripped 0 bases from V and 3 bases from J, with 13 bases between. CDR3 residues: CASSVAPGEGYEQYF. The CDR3 DNA is TGTGCCAGCAGCGTAGCACCGGGGGAAGGCTACGAGCAGTACTTC.

There are many counts of this clonotype. The chain combines TRBV9 with TRBJ2-5, with no clear D. V was pared by 4 bases and J by 1 base, with 11 bases between. CDR3 size: 14 residues. Germline CDR1 is SGDLS and CDR2 is YYNGEE. CDR3 residues: CASSPSWFQETQYF. CDR3 in DNA: TGTGCCAGCAGCCCATCATGGTTCCAAGAGACCCAGTACTTC.

In this sample, this clonotype turned up a few times. This sequence joins TRBV9 and TRBJ1-5; the D is unclear. Germline assignment: CDR1 SGDLS and CDR2 YYNGEE. V lost 0 bases and J lost 11, with 18 bases in between. This CDR3 spans 15 amino acids. CDR3 sequence reads: CASSVATGQFEAQHF. The CDR3 nucleotides are TGTGCCAGCAGCGTAGCTACGGGTCAGTTCGAGGCCCAGCATTTT.

Many counts were recorded for this clonotype. This chain connects TRBV9 to TRBJ2-2; TRBD2 matches at 11 bases. From germline, CDR1 is SGDLS and CDR2 YYNGEE. This CDR3 comprises 16 residues. The trim removed 4 bases at V and 6 bases at J, leaving 8 bases unmatched. CDR3 amino acids: CASSPPSGRSPGELFF. DNA for the CDR3: TGTGCCAGCAGCCCCCCTAGCGGGAGGAGCCCCGGGGAGCTGTTTTTT. Supplemented by reference TRBV9 and TRBJ2-2, the full variable domain reads DSGVTQTPKHLITATGQRVTLRCSPRSGDLSVYWYQQSLDQGLQFLIQYYNGEERAKGNILERFSAQQFPDLHSELNLSSLELGDSALYFCASSPPSGRSPGELFFGEGSRLTVL.

This clonotype has a count of ten or more. V gene TRBV9 combines with J gene TRBJ2-7, with 9 positions matching TRBD2. The CDR3 extends over 14 amino acids. Germline V gene lookup returns CDR1 SGDLS and CDR2 YYNGEE. The V and J ends lost 4 bases and 5 bases, in that order; junction bases with no gene match: 7. CDR3 nucleotide sequence: TGTGCCAGCAGCACCTATAGCGGGAGCAACGAGCAGTACTTC. Protein product: CASSTYSGSNEQYF.

This clonotype was found many times. The V call is TRBV9, the J call TRBJ2-3; D is unresolved. CDR3 size: 13 residues. CDR1 is SGDLS and CDR2 is YYNGEE in the germline V gene. V lost 3 bases and J lost 6, with 11 bases in between. The CDR3: CASSGSRVDTQYF. Written as DNA, the CDR3 is TGTGCCAGCAGCGGCTCCCGGGTCGATACGCAGTATTTT. The full variable domain, its missing parts supplied by reference TRBV9 and TRBJ2-3, is DSGVTQTPKHLITATGQRVTLRCSPRSGDLSVYWYQQSLDQGLQFLIQYYNGEERAKGNILERFSAQQFPDLHSELNLSSLELGDSALYFCASSGSRVDTQYFGPGTRLTVL.

Ten or more counts support this clonotype. The chain combines TRBV9 with TRBJ1-2; 7 bases map to TRBD1. Germline CDR1 SGDLS, CDR2 YYNGEE. Trimming at V came to 3 bases and at J to 4 bases, leaving 6 bases not matched to a gene. There are 14 residues in the CDR3. The CDR3 bases are TGTGCCAGCAGCGAGGGGGCCGGGCTCTATGGCTACACCTTC. Its translation: CASSEGAGLYGYTF.

This clonotype is medium-sized within its sample. The rearrangement joins TRBV9 to TRBJ1-5; 10 bases align to TRBD1. The germline CDR1 and CDR2 sequences are SGDLS and YYNGEE. J lost 6 bases, V lost 3 bases, and 3 bases had no gene match. The CDR3 has 14 amino acids. The CDR3 DNA follows: TGTGCCAGCAGCGCGGACAGGGGGTTTCAGCCCCAGCATTTT. Amino acid sequence: CASSADRGFQPQHF.

This clonotype was seen at least ten times. The rearrangement uses TRBV9 and TRBJ2-1, with 9 bases that match TRBD2. The germline gives CDR1 SGDLS, CDR2 YYNGEE. The CDR3 spans 19 residues. With 1 base clipped from V and 7 bases from J, the junction kept 18 bases outside the gene matches. CDR3 DNA: TGTGCCAGCAGCGTACCCTCCCTGGGGGGCGGGAGGGGTAGAAATGAGCAGTTCTTC. Translating gives CASSVPSLGGGRGRNEQFF.

The table lists this clonotype with many counts. The rearrangement links TRBV9 to TRBJ1-1; 8 positions match TRBD1. CDR3 length equals 13 residues. Per the germline V gene, CDR1 is SGDLS and CDR2 is YYNGEE. With 4 bases clipped from V and 8 bases from J, the junction kept 7 bases outside the gene matches. The CDR3 here is CASSLYSGGEAFF. Here the CDR3 DNA reads TGTGCCAGCAGCTTATATTCAGGGGGCGAAGCTTTCTTT.

This clonotype was detected ten times or more. V and J are TRBV9 and TRBJ2-1; tentatively, D is TRBD2 (6 bases). CDR3 size: 17 residues. V was pared by 0 bases and J by 6 bases, with 19 bases between. CDR1 and CDR2 (germline): SGDLS, YYNGEE. The CDR3 DNA reads as TGTGCCAGCAGCGTAGCTCACGGGAGTCTACTCGGCAATGAGCAGTTCTTC. Protein product: CASSVAHGSLLGNEQFF.

This clonotype was seen a handful of times. The V call is TRBV9, the J call TRBJ2-2, with 7 positions matching TRBD2. The ends lost 2 bases at V and 2 bases at J; junction bases unmatched: 3. Per the germline V gene, CDR1 is SGDLS and CDR2 is YYNGEE. This CDR3 spans 15 amino acids. The CDR3 region is CASSVTSLNTGELFF. In DNA form, the CDR3 reads TGTGCCAGCAGCGTGACTAGCCTAAACACCGGGGAGCTGTTTTTT. The full variable domain, its missing parts supplied by reference TRBV9 and TRBJ2-2, is DSGVTQTPKHLITATGQRVTLRCSPRSGDLSVYWYQQSLDQGLQFLIQYYNGEERAKGNILERFSAQQFPDLHSELNLSSLELGDSALYFCASSVTSLNTGELFFGEGSRLTVL.

This clonotype was recorded many times. The V and J genes are TRBV9 and TRBJ2-7; no clear D. The CDR3 loop spans 14 amino acids. Germline loops: CDR1 SGDLS, CDR2 YYNGEE. Deletions cut 0 bases from V and 0 bases from J, with 7 bases between. CDR3: CASSVATSSYEQYF. The CDR3 DNA reads TGTGCCAGCAGCGTAGCTACCAGCTCCTACGAGCAGTACTTC. The variable domain in full, with the rest retrieved from reference TRBV9 and TRBJ2-7, is DSGVTQTPKHLITATGQRVTLRCSPRSGDLSVYWYQQSLDQGLQFLIQYYNGEERAKGNILERFSAQQFPDLHSELNLSSLELGDSALYFCASSVATSSYEQYFGPGTRLTVT.

By frequency in the sample, this clonotype is medium-sized. The V gene is TRBV9, the J gene TRBJ2-1; TRBD2 matches at 14 bases. Per the germline V gene, CDR1 is SGDLS and CDR2 is YYNGEE. The junction had 10 bases not matched to a gene; V was cut back by 4 bases and J by 7 bases. This CDR3 contains 17 residues. The DNA for the CDR3 is TGTGCCAGCAGCCCAGTCCCCGGGACTAGCGGGAGAAATGAGCAGTTCTTC. Translation gives CASSPVPGTSGRNEQFF.

This clonotype occurred many times. The V gene is TRBV9, the J gene TRBJ2-3; D gene unclear. Looked up from germline, CDR1 is SGDLS and CDR2 is YYNGEE. The CDR3 is made up of 14 amino acids. V was pared by 3 bases and J by 7 bases, with 15 bases between. Here the CDR3 DNA reads TGTGCCAGCAGCGAGACCTACCTTACCAATACGCAGTATTTT. Translation gives CASSETYLTNTQYF.

This clonotype was detected many times. V usage is TRBV25-1 and J usage is TRBJ2-5, with a possible D match to TRBD1 (6 bases). V was cut by 9 bases and J by 3 bases, with 20 bases left in between. The germline V gene has CDR1 MGHDK and CDR2 SYGVNS. CDR3 size: 15 residues. CDR3 amino acids: CARYGQRSIKETQYF. CDR3 DNA: TGTGCCAGATACGGACAGCGTTCTATCAAAGAGACCCAGTACTTC.

The chain links TRBV9 to TRBJ2-7; 7 nucleotides match TRBD1. CDR3 size: 14 residues. V gave up 0 bases and J gave up 4 bases; unmatched junction bases: 4. Germline loops: CDR1 SGDLS, CDR2 YYNGEE. The CDR3 loop reads CASSVEPTGYEQYF. The CDR3 DNA reads as TGTGCCAGCAGCGTAGAACCGACAGGGTACGAGCAGTACTTC.

This clonotype has at least ten counts. The chain carries TRBV9 and TRBJ2-5; 8 nucleotides agree with TRBD2. The CDR3 has 15 residues. Trimming removed 4 bases from V and 4 bases from J; junction bases left unmatched: 9. The germline V gene encodes CDR1 SGDLS and CDR2 YYNGEE. The CDR3: CASSRDGGGRETQYF. CDR3 nucleotide sequence: TGTGCCAGCAGCAGAGACGGGGGGGGTAGAGAGACCCAGTACTTC.

This clonotype was recorded many times. The rearrangement joins TRBV9 to TRBJ2-2, with TRBD1 identical over 9 bases. Trimming took 2 bases from V and 6 from J; bases not matched to a gene: 8. This CDR3 spans 16 amino acids. Germline assignment: CDR1 SGDLS and CDR2 YYNGEE. CDR3 in amino acids: CASSVLGTGLSGELFF. As DNA, the CDR3 is TGTGCCAGCAGCGTCCTGGGGACAGGGTTATCCGGGGAGCTGTTTTTT.

At least ten counts were recorded for this clonotype. V gene TRBV9 combines with J gene TRBJ1-1; possible D gene TRBD1, 6 bases. CDR1 and CDR2 (germline): SGDLS, YYNGEE. The V end lost 2 bases, the J end lost 4 bases, and 15 bases lay between the germline ends. This CDR3 comprises 15 residues. CDR3 in DNA: TGTGCCAGCAGCGTCCTCCGGGACATGGGCACTGAAGCTTTCTTT. It specifies CASSVLRDMGTEAFF.

This clonotype was recorded at least ten times. This sequence joins TRBV9 and TRBJ2-6, with D possibly matching TRBD2 (5 bases). Per germline, CDR1 SGDLS and CDR2 YYNGEE. Trimming stripped 4 bases from V and 1 base from J, with 21 bases between. This CDR3 is built from 19 residues. The CDR3 DNA reads TGTGCCAGCAGCCCTAGACCCGGGGAACCTACTTCTGGGGCCAACGTCCTGACTTTC. It translates to CASSPRPGEPTSGANVLTF.

This clonotype has a count of ten or more. V is TRBV9 and J is TRBJ2-3; TRBD1 agrees at 7 bases. CDR1 and CDR2 from the germline V gene are SGDLS and YYNGEE. Trimming at V came to 5 bases and at J to 4 bases, leaving 4 bases not matched to a gene. This CDR3 spans 13 amino acids. The CDR3 is CASRGQSSDTQYF. The CDR3 nucleotides are TGTGCCAGCAGGGGACAGAGCTCAGATACGCAGTATTTT.

This clonotype was seen ten or more times. V and J are TRBV9 and TRBJ2-2; 8 positions match TRBD1. V lost 4 bases and J lost 4; bases outside the gene matches: 6. CDR1 is SGDLS and CDR2 is YYNGEE in the germline V gene. The CDR3 has 15 amino acids. CDR3 coding DNA: TGTGCCAGCAGCAAAAGTCAGGGGGCCACCGGGGAGCTGTTTTTT. Encoded protein: CASSKSQGATGELFF.

Ten or more counts support this clonotype. The chain combines TRBV9 with TRBJ2-7; D is ambiguous. The CDR3 sequence is 16 residues long. Germline CDR1 reads SGDLS; CDR2 reads YYNGEE. The germline V and J ends were trimmed by 0 bases and 2 bases, with 15 bases remaining between them. In DNA, the CDR3 is TGTGCCAGCAGCGTAGCTCCGGCAGACCCGGCCTACGAGCAGTACTTC. This gives the protein CASSVAPADPAYEQYF.

In this sample, this clonotype turned up many times. The chain uses TRBV9 and TRBJ1-2; D unresolved. Germline V CDR1 and CDR2: SGDLS, YYNGEE. V was cut by 0 bases and J by 4 bases, with 10 bases left in between. This CDR3 region has 14 residues. CDR3 sequence (DNA): TGTGCCAGCAGCGTAGATGAGGGCGGCTATGGCTACACCTTC. Translated: CASSVDEGGYGYTF.

This chain links TRBV9 with TRBJ2-7; D may be TRBD1 (5 bases). Germline values: CDR1 SGDLS, CDR2 YYNGEE. The length of the CDR3 is 15 residues. V lost 0 bases to trimming and J lost 5 bases, with 15 bases between them. The CDR3 region has the DNA TGTGCCAGCAGCGTAGAGGGGTCTGGGGTGAACGAGCAGTACTTC. It encodes CASSVEGSGVNEQYF.

In its sample, this clonotype was seen many times. The genes are TRBV9 and TRBJ1-1; D gene uncertain. V lost 0 bases to trimming and J lost 3 bases, with 18 bases between them. Germline CDR1 and CDR2: SGDLS and YYNGEE. The CDR3 covers 17 residues. This CDR3 reads CASSVGPLTDGYTEAFF. The CDR3 coding sequence is TGTGCCAGCAGCGTAGGACCTCTTACGGACGGGTACACTGAAGCTTTCTTT.

This clonotype was observed at least ten times. The chain couples TRBV9 to TRBJ2-5; 7 positions match TRBD1. The CDR3 contains 15 residues. Per germline, CDR1 SGDLS and CDR2 YYNGEE. After removal of 4 bases from V and 7 bases from J, the junction contained 13 bases not matched to a gene. The CDR3 here is CASSPRTGLMGTQYF. Written as DNA, the CDR3 is TGTGCCAGCAGCCCCCGGACAGGTTTAATGGGGACCCAGTACTTC.